This TCR beta chain was sequenced for a study of blood T cells in healthy people across ages. As regards this clonotype: Its antigen is undetermined.

Primed by a sample-barcoded 5' primer and a J-beta primer mix, a second PCR proceeded for roughly 6 to 12 cycles. TCRdb reprocessed the 5' RACE reads via MiXCR and lists one record per CDR3 protein. The table shows about 650,000 distinct CDR3 sequences, with around 32% occurring only once. Caucasian individuals from Russia who were healthy and aged roughly 6 to 95 acted as donors. Each donor had 8 to 10 milliliters of peripheral blood drawn. Total RNA amounts of at least 5 micrograms were extracted per sample. CDR3 length: 12 amino acids. In germline, CDR1 is DFQATT, CDR2 SNEGSKA (reference sequence). V was pared by 0 bases and J by 10 bases, with 10 bases between. Study-wide points: From one million sequenced T cells, diversity estimates were lower bounds.

The chain couples TRBV20-1 to TRBJ2-1; TRBD2 might be the D (5 bases). The TCR sequence derives from a woman of 80 years or more in good health. Sequences were obtained from blood. CDR3 coding DNA: TGCAGTGCTAGAGATCAGCTAGCCGAGCAGTTCTTC. Its translation: CSARDQLAEQFF.